This entry features one T cell receptor beta chain sequence. No antigen is known for it. No infections or other immune events were documented during collection. The data stem from a study of identifying expanded T cells in peripheral blood. Study-level points and caveats: About 1.2 clones differed between technical replicates, versus around 16 and 19 over time. Variance in clone template counts between two-week samples significantly increased with total template count across all healthy donors.

Measured with immunoSEQ multiplex PCR; TCRdb has only the in-frame clones, and not every one. The sample yields more than 55,000 clones, around 87% seen once. This CDR3 has 17 amino acids. Unmatched junction bases numbered 18, after V lost 7 bases and J lost 5 bases. Germline assignment: CDR1 SQVTM and CDR2 ANQGSEA. The rearrangement uses TRBV29-1 and TRBJ2-1, with 9 bases lining up with TRBD2. The source of this sequence is a person between 18 and 70 years old in good health. Specimen: blood. The CDR3 here is CSGNPLYGTSRDNEQFF. DNA for the CDR3: TGCAGCGGCAACCCCCTTTACGGGACTAGCAGAGACAATGAGCAGTTCTTC.